Below, one T cell receptor beta chain is given with its context. The sample holds other DNA sequences that translate to the same CDR3. Clones were read by immunoSEQ multiplex PCR, and TCRdb kept only the in-frame ones, dropping some. The sample lists some 1 million clones; 65% to 75% were seen once. HIV-negative, healthy adults without recent acute infections or vaccinations were the donors. This sample was taken from a study of shared clonotypes between healthy human individuals. This CDR3 spans 11 amino acids. Germline-derived CDR1 and CDR2 are MDHEN and SYDVKM. V lost 5 bases and J lost 7, with 8 bases in between.

The source of this sequence is a man aged 18 to 35 in good health. The chain has TRBV28 and TRBJ2-5, with D perhaps matching TRBD2 (5 bases). The sequencing sample was made of memory CD4+ T cells sorted from blood. Subset indicated: CD45RA-negative fraction. DNA for the CDR3: TGTGCCAGCAGTCCTGGAGGGACCCAGTACTTC. Its protein product is CASSPGGTQYF. The whole variable domain, filled in from reference TRBV28 and TRBJ2-5, reads DVKVTQSSRYLVKRTGEKVFLECVQDMDHENMFWYRQDPGLGLRLIYFSYDVKMKEKGDIPEGYSVSREKKERFSLILESASTNQTSMYLCASSPGGTQYFGPGTRLLVL.